The clone carrying this T cell receptor (beta chain) has a single count. Its antigen is still unknown. The V end lost 0 bases, the J end lost 2 bases, and 18 bases lay between the germline ends. Per the germline V gene, CDR1 is SGHRS and CDR2 is YFSETQ. This CDR3 has 17 residues. The data are from a study of T cell repertoires in cytomegalovirus infection. Study-level background: Based on public TCR beta signatures, there were indications of CMV infection and of a matching HLA type. Points from the study as a whole: People with CMV and the relevant HLA were identified by cumulative public TCR beta family frequency.

MiXCR was run by TCRdb on the reads, yielding one entry per CDR3 protein. The sample yields about half a million distinct CDR3 sequences, 30% to 40% seen once. The chain is built from TRBV5-1 and TRBJ2-7; D is possibly TRBD1 or TRBD2 (6 bases each). Source: cultured PBMCs, taken from culture after CMV antigen stimulation. This sequence originates from a human donor in good health (CMV status not recorded). Some clones in this sample may be carry-over from other donors' samples. CDR3 region: CASSLAITGARTYEQYF. As DNA, the CDR3 is TGCGCCAGCAGCTTGGCCATAACGGGGGCGCGCACCTACGAGCAGTACTTC.